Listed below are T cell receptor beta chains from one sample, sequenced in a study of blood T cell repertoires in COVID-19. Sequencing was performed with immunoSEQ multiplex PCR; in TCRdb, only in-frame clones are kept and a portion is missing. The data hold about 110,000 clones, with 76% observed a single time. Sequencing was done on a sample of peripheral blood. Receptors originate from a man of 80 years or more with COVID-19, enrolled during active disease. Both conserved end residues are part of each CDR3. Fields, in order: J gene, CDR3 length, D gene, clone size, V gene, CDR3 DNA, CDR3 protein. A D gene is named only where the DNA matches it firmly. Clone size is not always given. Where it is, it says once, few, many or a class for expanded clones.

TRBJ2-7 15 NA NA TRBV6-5 TGTGTCAGCAGTTCCCCGGGGGACAGTGCCTACGAGCAGTACTTC CVSSSPGDSAYEQYF
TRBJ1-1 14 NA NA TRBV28 TGTGCCAGCAGTTTATGGGGGGGTGCCACTGAAGCTTTCTTT CASSLWGGATEAFF
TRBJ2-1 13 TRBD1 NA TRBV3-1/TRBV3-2 TGTGCCAGCAGCCAATCCCGACAGGGTGAGCAGTTCTTC CASSQSRQGEQFF
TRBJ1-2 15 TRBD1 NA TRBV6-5 TGTGCCAGCAGTTTCTGGACAGGGGGCGAGGATGGCTACACCTTC CASSFWTGGEDGYTF
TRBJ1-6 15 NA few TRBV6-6 TGTGCCAGCAGTTACGTCGGAGATTCGAATTCACCCCTCCACTTT CASSYVGDSNSPLHF
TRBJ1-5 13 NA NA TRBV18 TGTGCCAGCTCATCAGATAGCAATCAGCCCCAGCATTTT CASSSDSNQPQHF
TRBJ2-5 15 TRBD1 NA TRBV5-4 TGTGCCAGCAGCTTAATGTCAGGGGGCGGGGAGACCCAGTACTTC CASSLMSGGGETQYF
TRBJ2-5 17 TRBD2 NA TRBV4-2 TGTGCCAGCAGCCATGGAACTAGCGGGAGAGAATGGGAGACCCAGTACTTC CASSHGTSGREWETQYF
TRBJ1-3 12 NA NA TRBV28 TGTGCCAGTGGGACATCCGGAAACACCATATATTTT CASGTSGNTIYF
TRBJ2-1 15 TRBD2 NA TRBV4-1 TGCGCCAGCAGCCCCCCACTAGCGGGAGTTCTCGGGCAGTTCTTC CASSPPLAGVLGQFF
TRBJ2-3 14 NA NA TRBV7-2 TGTGCCAGCAGCCCAAGCGGGCGCACAGATACGCAGTATTTT CASSPSGRTDTQYF
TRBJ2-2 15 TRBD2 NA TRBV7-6 TGTGCCAGCAGCTTAGAACTAGCGGGACCCGGGGAGCTGTTTTTT CASSLELAGPGELFF
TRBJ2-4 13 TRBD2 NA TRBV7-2 TGTGCCAGCAGCTTATGGGGGGGAGACATTCAGTACTTC CASSLWGGDIQYF
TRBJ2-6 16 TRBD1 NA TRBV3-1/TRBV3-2 TGTGCCAGCAGCCCTCGGACAGGGTCTGGGGCCAACGTCCTGACTTTC CASSPRTGSGANVLTF
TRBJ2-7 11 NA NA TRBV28 TGTGCCAGTACACAGGGCTACGAGCAGTACTTC CASTQGYEQYF
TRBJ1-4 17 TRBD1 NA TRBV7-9 TGTGCCAGCAGCACCAGACAGGGGATTGTAACTAATGAAAAACTGTTTTTT CASSTRQGIVTNEKLFF
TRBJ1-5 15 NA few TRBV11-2 TGTGCCAGCAGCCCAACAGGTAACAGCAATCAGCCCCAGCATTTT CASSPTGNSNQPQHF
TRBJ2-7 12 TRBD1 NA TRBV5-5 TGTGCCAGCAGCCCGACAGGGACCGAGCAGTACTTC CASSPTGTEQYF
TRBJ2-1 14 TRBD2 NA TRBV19 TGTGCCAGTACGGCGCGGGGGGACGGCGGGGAGCAGTTCTTC CASTARGDGGEQFF
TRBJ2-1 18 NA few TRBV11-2 TGTGCCAGCAGCCAAATCCCGGCGGGATCCCCCCTATTGAATGAGCAGTTCTTC CASSQIPAGSPLLNEQFF